Presented here are 14 T cell receptor beta chains from one specimen sequenced in a study of patients and donors after allogeneic stem cell transplantation. TCRdb reprocessed the RT-PCR reads with MiXCR, giving one entry per CDR3 protein. Of fewer than 25,000 distinct CDR3 sequences detected, about 30% appear once; the ten largest clones hold 40% to 50%. The sample comprised blood, either unsorted or a sorted T cell fraction (not recorded which). The receptors were gathered from a human donor who was either an allogeneic HSCT recipient or a stem cell or donor lymphocyte infusion donor (not recorded which). It is not recorded whose cells these are; they may come from a transplant donor.

This clonotype has a count of ten or more. The chain has TRBV7-2 and TRBJ1-2, with D perhaps TRBD1 (5 bases). Trimming removed 5 bases at V and 3 bases at J, with 16 bases between. Germline V gene sequence: CDR1 SGHTA, CDR2 FQGNSA. This CDR3 contains 15 residues. The CDR3 spells CASSLPSQVHYGYTF. The CDR3 region has the DNA TGTGCCAGCAGCCTCCCCTCACAGGTTCACTATGGCTACACCTTC.

This clonotype has more than one count but fewer than ten. V is TRBV5-5 and J is TRBJ1-2, with unresolved D. The CDR3 is 15 amino acids. The germline CDR1 and CDR2 sequences are SGHKS and YYEKEE (reference sequence). Trimming took off 5 bases at V and 2 bases at J, with 16 bases between the two ends. The CDR3 nucleotides read TGTGCCAGCAGTTACGGAGGCGGAACGAACTATGGCTACACCTTC. Its translation is CASSYGGGTNYGYTF.

The rearrangement joins TRBV28 to TRBJ2-4; D perhaps matches TRBD1 (5 bases). This CDR3 region has 16 residues. Trimming stripped 2 bases from V and 0 bases from J, with 11 bases between. CDR1 is MDHEN and CDR2 is SYDVKM in the germline V gene. This CDR3 is CASSLPRQLAKNIQYF. For the CDR3, the DNA is TGTGCCAGCAGTTTACCGAGACAGCTAGCCAAAAACATTCAGTACTTC.

This chain joins TRBV11-2 and TRBJ2-6; the D is unclear. V lost 5 bases to trimming and J lost 4 bases, with 6 bases between them. CDR1 and CDR2 from the germline V gene are SGHAT and FQNNGV. CDR3 length: 13 amino acids. CDR3 residues: CASSKSGANVLTF. CDR3 nucleotide sequence: TGTGCCAGCAGCAAGTCCGGGGCCAACGTCCTGACTTTC.

In the case of this clonotype: No conserved phenylalanine or tryptophan ends this CDR3, so it is likely a read error. V usage is TRBV20-1 and J usage is TRBJ1-1; 11 bases agree with TRBD1. V dropped 5 bases and J dropped 0; count of bases not matched to a gene: 5. The length of the CDR3 is 15 residues. CDR1 is DFQATT and CDR2 is SNEGSKA in the germline V gene (reference sequence). The CDR3 DNA follows: TGCAGTGCTGAGGGGGACAGGGGGGTGAACACTGAAGCTTTCTTG. Its translation is CSAEGDRGVNTEAFL.

This chain links TRBV9 with TRBJ2-3, with a possible D match to TRBD1 (6 bases). The germline CDR1 and CDR2 sequences are SGDLS and YYNGEE. Trimming took off 0 bases at V and 4 bases at J, with 6 bases between the two ends. This CDR3 region has 13 residues. In DNA, the CDR3 is TGTGCCAGCAGCGTAGGGGGGCCAGATACGCAGTATTTT. Its translation is CASSVGGPDTQYF.

The DNA for the CDR3 is TGTGCCAGCAGCAAAGGGCCGGGACCAAACAATGAGCAGTTCTTC. This translates into CASSKGPGPNNEQFF. The chain is built from TRBV21-1 and TRBJ2-1; TRBD1, the table's D call, was not compared with the DNA. TRBV21-1 is listed as a pseudogene. CDR3 length: 15 residues.

This clonotype turned up a few times. CDR3 bases: TGTGCCAGCAGTCTATCCCGGACTAGCGGGGGGCCCACAGATACGCAGTATTTT. Amino acids: CASSLSRTSGGPTDTQYF. This sequence joins TRBV28 and TRBJ2-3; TRBD2 matches at 14 bases. J was trimmed by 2 bases and V by 5 bases; bases with no gene match: 9. CDR1 and CDR2 from the germline V gene are MDHEN and SYDVKM. CDR3 length: 18 residues. Drawing the rest from reference TRBV28 and TRBJ2-3, the complete variable domain is DVKVTQSSRYLVKRTGEKVFLECVQDMDHENMFWYRQDPGLGLRLIYFSYDVKMKEKGDIPEGYSVSREKKERFSLILESASTNQTSMYLCASSLSRTSGGPTDTQYFGPGTRLTVL.

This clonotype was recorded only once. The gene calls are TRBV5-3 and TRBJ1-2, with 7 positions matching TRBD1. TRBV5-3 is flagged as an ORF with uncertain function. The CDR3 is made up of 15 amino acids. The chain's CDR3 is CARYGQDRFNYGYTF. CDR3 bases: TGTGCTAGGTACGGACAGGACCGCTTTAACTATGGCTACACCTTC.

The chain employs TRBV12-3 or TRBV12-4 and TRBJ2-5, with D uncertain. This CDR3 is built from 13 residues. V shed 7 bases and J shed 1 base, with 10 bases lying between them. CDR3 region: CASTPGRQETQYF. The DNA for the CDR3 is TGTGCCAGCACCCCGGGCCGCCAAGAGACCCAGTACTTC.

This clonotype was counted ten times or more. The chain uses TRBV11-2 and TRBJ2-1; TRBD2 matches at 11 bases. Looked up from germline, CDR1 is SGHAT and CDR2 is FQNNGV. CDR3 length: 16 amino acids. Trimming took 5 bases from V and 0 from J; bases not matched to a gene: 3. The CDR3 sequence is CASSTGLAVSYNEQFF. CDR3 sequence (DNA): TGTGCCAGCAGCACGGGACTAGCGGTCTCCTACAATGAGCAGTTCTTC.

This clonotype was observed a few times. The chain combines TRBV12-3 or TRBV12-4 with TRBJ2-2; possibly TRBD1 for D (6 bases). There are 15 residues in the CDR3. The V end lost 2 bases, the J end lost 5 bases, and 12 bases lay between the germline ends. This CDR3 reads CASSLRVQGTGELFF. The CDR3 bases are TGTGCCAGCAGTTTACGGGTCCAGGGGACCGGGGAGCTGTTTTTT.

J is TRBJ1-2 and V is TRBV6-6; D perhaps matches TRBD1 (5 bases). There are 15 residues in the CDR3. Germline CDR1 and CDR2: MNHNY and SVGAGI (reference sequence). Trimming left V 5 bases short and J 4 bases short, with 17 bases between. In nucleotides, the CDR3 is TGTGCCAGCAGTCAATCACACGGAGGGGTCTATGGCTACACCTTC. Amino acids: CASSQSHGGVYGYTF.

A word on this clonotype: Given a much more abundant clone one base away, this may be a read error. The chain couples TRBV4-2 to TRBJ1-1; D ambiguous. Germline V CDR1 and CDR2: LGHNA, YNFKEQ. The CDR3 contains 13 residues. The DNA for the CDR3 is TGTGCCAGCAGCCAAGTAGGGTACACTGTAGCTTTCTTT. The encoded protein is CASSQVGYTVAFF.